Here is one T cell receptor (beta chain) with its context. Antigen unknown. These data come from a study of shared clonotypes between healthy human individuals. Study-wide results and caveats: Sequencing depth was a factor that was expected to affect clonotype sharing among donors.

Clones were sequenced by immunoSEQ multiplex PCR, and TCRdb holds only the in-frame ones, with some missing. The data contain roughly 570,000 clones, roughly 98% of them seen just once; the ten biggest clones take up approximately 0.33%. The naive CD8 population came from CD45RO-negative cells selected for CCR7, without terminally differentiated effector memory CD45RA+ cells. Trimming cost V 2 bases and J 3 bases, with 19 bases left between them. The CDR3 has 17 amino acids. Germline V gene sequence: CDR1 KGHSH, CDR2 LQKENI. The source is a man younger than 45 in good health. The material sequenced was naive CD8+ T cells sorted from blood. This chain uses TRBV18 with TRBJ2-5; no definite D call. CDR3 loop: CASSPLVGMEQEETQYF. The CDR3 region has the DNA TGTGCCAGCTCACCATTGGTAGGGATGGAGCAAGAAGAGACCCAGTACTTC.